One sample yielded the 12 T cell receptor beta chains listed below, sequenced in a study of Graves' ophthalmopathy and Graves' hyperthyroidism. Researchers took RNA transcripts and amplified TCR beta CDR3 regions from them. The first-round RT-PCR employed HTBI primers together with the Qiagen OneStep RT-PCR kit. A multiplex PCR was then performed as the second round. TCRdb used MiXCR to reprocess the multiplex PCR reads, holding one entry per CDR3 protein. The top ten clones hold roughly 7% of a sample with 300,000 to 500,000 distinct CDR3 sequences, 15% to 19% of them seen once. The sequencing sample was made of peripheral blood. These receptors all come from a woman between 18 and 29 years old with stable Graves' hyperthyroidism.

This clonotype has ten or more counts. This chain links TRBV12-3 or TRBV12-4 with TRBJ1-5; D ambiguous. V was trimmed by 3 bases and J by 4 bases, leaving 7 bases between them. The CDR3 loop spans 13 amino acids. CDR3 sequence reads: CASSFSLNQPQHF. As DNA, the CDR3 is TGTGCCAGCAGTTTCTCCCTAAATCAGCCCCAGCATTTT.

The rearrangement joins TRBV19 to TRBJ1-5, with D possibly being TRBD1 (5 bases). Per germline, CDR1 LNHDA and CDR2 SQIVND (reference sequence). The CDR3 runs 16 residues. The V and J ends lost 3 bases and 0 bases respectively, with 12 bases between them. The CDR3 coding sequence is TGTGCCAGTAGTATCCTACGGGGGTCTAGCAATCAGCCCCAGCATTTT. The encoded protein is CASSILRGSSNQPQHF. The full variable domain, in which reference TRBV19 and TRBJ1-5 provide the parts outside the CDR3, is DGGITQSPKYLFRKEGQNVTLSCEQNLNHDAMYWYRQDPGQGLRLIYYSQIVNDFQKGDIAEGYSVSREKKESFPLTVTSAQKNPTAFYLCASSILRGSSNQPQHFGDGTRLSIL.

The chain employs TRBV16 and TRBJ1-2, with D possibly matching TRBD1 (6 bases). This CDR3 comprises 14 residues. Germline CDR1 is KGHSY and CDR2 is FQNENV. V shed 4 bases and J shed 4 bases, with 13 bases lying between them. The CDR3 DNA sequence: TGTGCCAGCAGCCCGGCGGGGGCCGTCTATGGCTACACCTTC. Residues: CASSPAGAVYGYTF.

This clonotype was counted ten times or more. The chain carries TRBV18 and TRBJ1-1, with D possibly being TRBD1 (5 bases). V lost 0 bases and J 2 bases, leaving 10 bases between the germline ends. The CDR3 sequence is 15 residues long. The germline gives CDR1 KGHSH, CDR2 LQKENI. The CDR3 here is CASSPPLRGNTEAFF. The DNA for the CDR3 is TGTGCCAGCTCACCACCGCTTAGGGGAAACACTGAAGCTTTCTTT. Filled out from reference TRBV18 and TRBJ1-1, the complete variable domain reads NAGVMQNPRHLVRRRGQEARLRCSPMKGHSHVYWYRQLPEEGLKFMVYLQKENIIDESGMPKERFSAEFPKEGPSILRIQQVVRGDSAAYFCASSPPLRGNTEAFFGQGTRLTVV.

This clonotype was observed many times. The CDR3 DNA reads as TGTGCCAGCAGCTCCCGCTCGGCGGAAGCTAACTATGGCTACACCTTC. As protein: CASSSRSAEANYGYTF. This sequence joins TRBV13 and TRBJ1-2; D is unclear. Germline CDR1 PRHDT, CDR2 FYEKMQ (reference sequence). The V end was cut by 4 bases, the J end by 0 bases, with 15 bases between. The CDR3 sequence is 16 residues long.

The table lists this clonotype with a few counts. The chain has TRBV12-5 and TRBJ1-5; D is uncertain. CDR3 length: 17 residues. V gave up 2 bases and J gave up 0 bases, with 14 bases separating them. Germline lookup yields CDR1 LGHNT and CDR2 FRNRAP. CDR3 loop: CASGLNLPGYSNQPQHF. CDR3 bases: TGTGCTAGTGGTTTGAACCTGCCGGGGTATAGCAATCAGCCCCAGCATTTT. Complete variable domain (other parts from reference TRBV12-5 and TRBJ1-5): DARVTQTPRHKVTEMGQEVTMRCQPILGHNTVFWYRQTMMQGLELLAYFRNRAPLDDSGMPKDRFSAEMPDATLATLKIQPSEPRDSAVYFCASGLNLPGYSNQPQHFGDGTRLSIL.

This clonotype has at least ten counts. V gene TRBV12-3 or TRBV12-4 combines with J gene TRBJ2-4, with TRBD2 matching over 8 bases. J gave up 9 bases and V 1 base, and 17 bases lay outside the gene matches. The CDR3 length is 18 residues. The CDR3 reads CASSLDRGGAGVNAIQYF. CDR3 coding DNA: TGTGCCAGCAGTTTAGACCGGGGGGGGGCCGGAGTAAACGCCATTCAGTACTTC.

V usage is TRBV12-3 or TRBV12-4 and J usage is TRBJ1-2; 8 nucleotides align to TRBD1. This CDR3 is built from 13 residues. V was clipped by 6 bases and J by 8 bases; unmatched bases: 8. CDR3 coding DNA: TGTGCCAGCAGCCACGCAGGGGGCGTCGGCTACACCTTC. Encoded protein: CASSHAGGVGYTF.

At least ten counts were recorded for this clonotype. V and J are TRBV2 and TRBJ1-1; a possible D gene is TRBD1 (5 bases). The CDR3 runs 15 residues. Trimming took off 5 bases at V and 0 bases at J, with 13 bases between the two ends. Germline CDR1 SNHLY, CDR2 FYNNEI. The CDR3 region has the DNA TGTGCCAGCAGTATGGTTGGGGGTATGAACACTGAAGCTTTCTTT. Protein: CASSMVGGMNTEAFF.

This clonotype has ten or more counts. V gene TRBV19 combines with J gene TRBJ1-2, with a tentative D call TRBD1 (5 bases). Trimming shortened V by 5 bases and J by 1 base, and 14 bases separated the two germline ends. Germline V gives CDR1 LNHDA, CDR2 SQIVND (reference sequence). The CDR3 is made up of 15 amino acids. The CDR3 bases are TGTGCCAGTAGTTTAAGGGACGCAAATAACTATGGCTACACCTTC. Translated, it gives CASSLRDANNYGYTF.

This clonotype was counted at least ten times. The chain uses TRBV12-3 or TRBV12-4 and TRBJ2-7; D may correspond to TRBD1 or TRBD2 (5 bases each). V dropped 5 bases and J dropped 4 bases, with 21 bases sitting between them. There are 16 residues in the CDR3. The CDR3 region is CASSRRDPTKEYEQYF. In DNA form, the CDR3 reads TGTGCCAGCAGTCGCCGGGACCCCACGAAGGAGTACGAGCAGTACTTC.

This clonotype was counted ten times or more. The rearrangement links TRBV12-3 or TRBV12-4 to TRBJ1-5, with 7 bases identical to TRBD1. V was pared by 3 bases and J by 2 bases, with 7 bases of the junction left unmatched. This CDR3 contains 16 residues. In DNA, the CDR3 is TGTGCCAGCAGTTTTTACGTCGGACAGGGCAATCAGCCCCAGCATTTT. It encodes CASSFYVGQGNQPQHF.